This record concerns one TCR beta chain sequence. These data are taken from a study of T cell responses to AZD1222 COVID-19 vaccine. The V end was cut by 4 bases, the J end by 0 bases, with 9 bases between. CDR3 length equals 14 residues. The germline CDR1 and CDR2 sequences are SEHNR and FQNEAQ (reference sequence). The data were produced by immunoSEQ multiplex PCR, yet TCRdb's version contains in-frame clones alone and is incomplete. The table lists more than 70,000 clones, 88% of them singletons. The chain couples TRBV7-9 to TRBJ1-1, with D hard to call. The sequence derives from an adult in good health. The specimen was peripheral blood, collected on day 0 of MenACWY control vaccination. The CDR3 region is CASSSELMNTEAFF. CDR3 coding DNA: TGTGCCAGCAGCTCCGAGCTCATGAACACTGAAGCTTTCTTT.